The 10 T cell receptor beta chains below all came from one sample that was sequenced in a study of graft-versus-host responses after intestinal transplantation. For these TCRs, the target antigens are not known. Only in-frame clones appear in the TCRdb table, and some are missing; sequencing was by immunoSEQ multiplex PCR. The sample lists roughly 97,000 clones, around 91% seen once, with 0.18% in the top ten. Material: unstimulated CD4+ T cells sorted from spleen or lymph node cells, obtained before transplant. The source is a human donor who was the organ donor for an intestinal transplant.

The chain employs TRBV27 and TRBJ2-7, with 7 bases matching TRBD1. V was clipped by 6 bases and J by 0 bases; unmatched bases: 2. CDR3 length equals 13 residues. Germline CDR1 and CDR2: MNHEY and SMNVEV (reference sequence). CDR3 sequence: CASRGTVSYEQYF. The CDR3 coding sequence is TGTGCCAGCAGGGGGACAGTCTCCTACGAGCAGTACTTC.

This chain links TRBV7-2 with TRBJ1-1; D gene ambiguous. The V end was cut by 1 base, the J end by 4 bases, with 13 bases between. Germline V gene data show CDR1 as SGHTA and CDR2 as FQGNSA. The CDR3 has 15 amino acids. CDR3 amino acids: CASSLVGGRGTEAFF. As DNA, the CDR3 is TGTGCCAGCAGCTTAGTAGGAGGGAGAGGCACTGAAGCTTTCTTT.

A few counts support this clone. The rearrangement joins TRBV4-3 to TRBJ1-4; D gene uncertain. This CDR3 has 16 residues. Germline values: CDR1 LGHNA, CDR2 YSLEER. V shed 2 bases and J shed 0 bases, with 10 bases lying between them. Here the CDR3 reads CASSQLTPTTNEKLFF. DNA for the CDR3: TGCGCCAGCAGCCAACTTACACCAACAACTAATGAAAAACTGTTTTTT.

J is TRBJ2-1 and V is TRBV7-2; D is perhaps TRBD2 (5 bases). Per the germline V gene, CDR1 is SGHTA and CDR2 is FQGNSA. Trimming pared 0 bases from V and 13 bases from J, leaving 10 bases between. CDR3 length equals 12 residues. The CDR3 spells CASSLARLHQFF. CDR3 DNA: TGTGCCAGCAGCTTAGCTAGACTACACCAGTTCTTC.

This clone has only one observation. The chain recombines TRBV7-9 with TRBJ2-1; 10 bases match TRBD2. V trimming: 8 bases; J trimming: 9 bases; junction bases outside the gene matches: 10. CDR1 SEHNR and CDR2 FQNEAQ come from the germline V gene (reference sequence). This CDR3 comprises 14 residues. The CDR3 nucleotides are TGTGCCAGCGGTAGCGGGGGGCAAACAAGTGAGCAGTTCTTC. It yields the protein CASGSGGQTSEQFF.

The chain joins TRBV27 to TRBJ2-5; possibly TRBD2 for D (5 bases). V was shortened by 1 base and J by 5 bases, with 14 bases between the two germline ends. Per germline, CDR1 MNHEY and CDR2 SMNVEV (reference sequence). The CDR3 is 15 amino acids. CDR3 nucleotide sequence: TGTGCCAGCAGTTTATTCCCAGAGAGGAGGGAGACCCAGTACTTC. This codes for CASSLFPERRETQYF.

The chain is built from TRBV6-1 and TRBJ1-3, with 9 bases that match TRBD1. Trimming cost V 8 bases and J 3 bases; bases outside gene matches: 5. CDR3 size: 14 residues. The germline V gene encodes CDR1 MNHNS and CDR2 SASEGT. The DNA of the CDR3 is TGTGCCAGCCGACCGACAGGGGGTGGAAACACCATATATTTT. Translation: CASRPTGGGNTIYF.

J is TRBJ2-2 and V is TRBV18, with D possibly matching TRBD1 (6 bases). Trimming took 1 base from V and 4 from J, leaving 19 bases between them. The CDR3 length is 18 residues. CDR1 is KGHSH and CDR2 is LQKENI in the germline V gene. CDR3 nucleotide sequence: TGTGCCAGCTCACCACATACCGGCACAGGGACCCGCACCGGGGAGCTGTTTTTT. This codes for CASSPHTGTGTRTGELFF.

The chain couples TRBV11-3 to TRBJ1-1; D unresolved. This CDR3 has 13 residues. Germline V lookup: CDR1 SGHNT, CDR2 YENEEA. Trimming pared 5 bases from V and 1 base from J, leaving 8 bases between. The CDR3 loop is CASSRQSNTEAFF. Here the CDR3 DNA reads TGTGCCAGCAGCAGACAATCGAACACTGAAGCTTTCTTT.

This chain connects TRBV7-2 to TRBJ2-5, with 7 bases lining up with TRBD1. In germline, CDR1 is SGHTA, CDR2 FQGNSA. V lost 1 base and J lost 4; bases outside the gene matches: 6. CDR3 length equals 15 residues. The CDR3 here is CASSLGSGGGETQYF. The CDR3 coding sequence is TGTGCCAGCAGCTTAGGGTCAGGGGGTGGAGAGACCCAGTACTTC.